Following are 9 T cell receptor beta chains from one sample sequenced in a study of T-cell reconstitution after alpha-beta-depleted transplantation in children. Construction of the TCRbeta library involved unique molecular identifiers. MiXCR was run by TCRdb on the PCR reads, yielding one entry per CDR3 protein. The profile covers some 400,000 distinct CDR3 sequences, with about a fifth appearing a single time and over 3.5% taken by the ten largest. Sequenced here: PBMCs from the stem cell graft donor, sampled from the stem cell graft. These receptors were obtained from a human donor who donated a stem cell graft to a child with acute myeloid leukemia.

CDR3 amino acids: CASSWANSNQPQHF. The DNA for the CDR3 is TGTGCCAGCAGTTGGGCAAATAGCAATCAGCCCCAGCATTTT. The gene calls are TRBV28 and TRBJ1-5; D gene ambiguous. This CDR3 region has 14 residues. Germline CDR1 and CDR2: MDHEN and SYDVKM. Between the trimmed V and J ends, which lost 4 bases and 0 bases, there was a span of 7 bases.

The genes are TRBV7-8 and TRBJ1-5; D possibly corresponds to TRBD1 (5 bases). Deletions cut 5 bases from V and 0 bases from J, with 14 bases between. CDR3 length: 16 amino acids. Germline V gene lookup returns CDR1 SGHVS and CDR2 FQNEAQ. The DNA of the CDR3 is TGTGCCAGCAGCATAGGGACGGTCTATAGCAATCAGCCCCAGCATTTT. As protein: CASSIGTVYSNQPQHF.

The chain combines TRBV28 with TRBJ2-7; 12 bases fit TRBD2. Germline trimming cut 2 bases from V and 1 base from J; bases unmatched to any gene: 6. CDR3 size: 17 residues. Germline V lookup: CDR1 MDHEN, CDR2 SYDVKM. CDR3 DNA sequence: TGTGCCAGCAGTTTAAGACTAGCGGGAGTATTATCCTACGAGCAGTACTTC. Translated, it gives CASSLRLAGVLSYEQYF.

The V call is TRBV12-3 or TRBV12-4, the J call TRBJ1-2, with D tentatively TRBD1 (5 bases). V was trimmed by 6 bases and J by 4 bases, leaving 9 bases between them. This CDR3 has 12 residues. The CDR3 here is CASRTRGYGYTF. As DNA, the CDR3 is TGTGCCAGCAGGACTAGGGGCTATGGCTACACCTTC.

This clonotype was observed a handful of times. The chain recombines TRBV28 with TRBJ2-1, with 11 bases identical to TRBD1. The junction had 7 bases not matched to a gene; V was cut back by 4 bases and J by 8 bases. Germline V gene lookup returns CDR1 MDHEN and CDR2 SYDVKM. The CDR3 loop spans 15 amino acids. The CDR3 protein is CASSSGQGGPHEQFF. CDR3 DNA sequence: TGTGCCAGCAGTTCGGGACAGGGGGGGCCGCATGAGCAGTTCTTC.

V gene TRBV4-1 combines with J gene TRBJ2-5; TRBD2 is a possible D gene (7 bases). V lost 5 bases and J 5 bases, leaving 12 bases between the germline ends. CDR3 length: 13 residues. Looked up from germline, CDR1 is MGHRA and CDR2 is YSYEKL. The CDR3 DNA reads TGCGCCAGCAGCAGAGGGGGGGCGGAGACCCAGTACTTC. This gives the protein CASSRGGAETQYF.

The chain couples TRBV24-1 to TRBJ2-5; D gene uncertain. V was shortened by 2 bases and J by 2 bases, with 8 bases between the two germline ends. This CDR3 contains 14 residues. Germline values: CDR1 KGHDR, CDR2 SFDVKD. This CDR3 is CATSDYRLQETQYF. CDR3 DNA sequence: TGTGCCACCAGTGATTACAGACTGCAAGAGACCCAGTACTTC.

V usage is TRBV4-1 and J usage is TRBJ2-2, with D tentatively TRBD1 (5 bases). The V and J ends lost 4 bases and 4 bases respectively, with 16 bases between them. Germline CDR1 reads MGHRA; CDR2 reads YSYEKL. This CDR3 is built from 16 residues. DNA of the CDR3: TGCGCCAGCAGCCCCGGTGGCAGGGCAAGCACCGGGGAGCTGTTTTTT. Amino acid sequence: CASSPGGRASTGELFF.

This clonotype came up many times. The chain uses TRBV5-1 and TRBJ2-5; D is possibly TRBD2 (5 bases). The V and J ends lost 4 bases and 2 bases respectively, with 15 bases between them. Germline-derived CDR1 and CDR2 are SGHRS and YFSETQ. The CDR3 sequence is 15 residues long. The CDR3: CASSNDPAGQETQYF. DNA for the CDR3: TGCGCCAGCAGCAACGACCCCGCGGGTCAAGAGACCCAGTACTTC.